Listed here are 18 T cell receptor beta chains from one sample, sequenced in a study of tumor-infiltrating lymphocytes in primary liver carcinoma. Researchers generated TCR beta cDNA from around 510 ng of total RNA, relying on a constant-region primer. Three nested multiplex PCR rounds, a slightly modified ARM-PCR method, built the TCR beta libraries. A C-beta reverse primer was combined with TRBV1-TRBV30 forward primers in the first two PCR rounds, and each round had approximately 10 cycles. MiXCR was run by TCRdb on the multiplex PCR reads, yielding one entry per CDR3 protein. This sample has approximately 320,000 distinct CDR3 sequences, with almost 60% found just once. It was unsorted whole blood that yielded blood RNA, and germline DNA was also extracted. The sequenced sample was peripheral blood. The receptors stem from a woman aged 25 to 39 with primary liver carcinoma and hepatitis B virus infection.

For this clonotype: This may stem from a read error, because a much larger clone lies one nucleotide away. V usage is TRBV7-8 and J usage is TRBJ2-1; D uncertain. The CDR3 covers 15 residues. Trimming removed 4 bases from V and 2 bases from J, with 12 bases in between. In germline, CDR1 is SGHVS, CDR2 FQNEAQ. The CDR3 loop reads CASSSVPETYNEQFF. As DNA, the CDR3 is TGTGCCAGCAGCTCAGTTCCGGAGACCTACAATGAGCAGTTCTTC.

This chain uses TRBV11-2 with TRBJ2-7, with D uncertain. V lost 1 base, J lost 7 bases, and 8 bases lay in between. Germline V gene lookup returns CDR1 SGHAT and CDR2 FQNNGV. This CDR3 has 12 residues. The CDR3 loop is CASSLGPSEQYF. CDR3 in DNA: TGTGCCAGCAGCTTAGGTCCCAGTGAGCAGTACTTC.

On this clonotype: Since a much larger clone is just one base distant, this may be a read error. The conserved phenylalanine or tryptophan normally closing the CDR3 is absent here, so this likely arose from a read error. J is TRBJ2-1 and V is TRBV4-2, with a weak D call TRBD1 (5 bases). The CDR3 extends over 14 amino acids. Trimming shortened V by 1 base and J by 6 bases, and 10 bases separated the two germline ends. Germline lookup yields CDR1 LGHNA and CDR2 YNFKEQ. Written as DNA, the CDR3 is TGTGCCAGCAGCCAAGGGGGCAGTTTCAATGAGCAGTTCCTC. The encoded protein is CASSQGGSFNEQFL.

This CDR3 reads CASSYRPAAAYEQYF. CDR3 DNA: TGTGCCAGCAGTTACCGGCCAGCGGCAGCCTACGAGCAGTACTTC. The chain couples TRBV6-5 to TRBJ2-7; TRBD2 is a possible D gene (5 bases). The V end lost 2 bases, the J end lost 2 bases, and 13 bases lay between the germline ends. The CDR3 is made up of 15 amino acids. Germline V gene lookup returns CDR1 MNHEY and CDR2 SVGAGI.

This clonotype was seen just once. The V gene is TRBV19, the J gene TRBJ2-3; D might be TRBD2 (6 bases). Trimming stripped 6 bases from V and 10 bases from J, with 17 bases between. The CDR3 sequence is 13 residues long. Germline CDR1 reads LNHDA; CDR2 reads SQIVND (reference sequence). The CDR3 spells CASSRDLLSSQYF. Written as DNA, the CDR3 is TGTGCCAGTAGCCGGGACTTACTCTCTTCGCAGTATTTT.

This clonotype was observed many times. The chain joins TRBV6-1 to TRBJ2-3; 11 bases match TRBD2. The germline V gene has CDR1 MNHNS and CDR2 SASEGT. CDR3 length: 16 amino acids. V shed 5 bases and J 3 bases; nucleotides not matched to a gene: 7. The CDR3 loop reads CASSYGWTSGTDTQYF. As DNA, the CDR3 is TGTGCCAGCAGTTACGGCTGGACTAGCGGGACAGATACGCAGTATTTT.

V and J are TRBV7-9 and TRBJ2-7; D remains unclear. The length of the CDR3 is 13 residues. Trimming left V 1 base short and J 2 bases short, with 6 bases between. Germline CDR1 SEHNR, CDR2 FQNEAQ (reference sequence). The CDR3 DNA reads as TGTGCCAGCAGCTTAGACACTACCTACGAGCAGTACTTC. The encoded protein is CASSLDTTYEQYF.

There are a few counts of this clonotype. CDR3 nucleotides: TGTGCCAGCAGTTTACCGGACAGGCTTTACGAGCAGTACTTC. This codes for CASSLPDRLYEQYF. The chain joins TRBV12-3 or TRBV12-4 to TRBJ2-7; 7 nucleotides align to TRBD1. V dropped 2 bases and J dropped 4; count of bases not matched to a gene: 5. The CDR3 contains 14 residues.

The rearrangement uses TRBV18 and TRBJ2-5; the D gene could be TRBD1 or TRBD2 (5 bases each). V was cut by 2 bases and J by 4 bases, with 17 bases left in between. Germline V gene lookup returns CDR1 KGHSH and CDR2 LQKENI. The CDR3 length is 16 residues. CDR3 DNA: TGTGCCAGCTCACCATCATTTGGAGCGAGGGGAGAGACCCAGTACTTC. Protein sequence: CASSPSFGARGETQYF.

This clonotype was counted at least ten times. This chain uses TRBV4-1 with TRBJ2-7; a possible D gene is TRBD2 (6 bases). Germline loops: CDR1 MGHRA, CDR2 YSYEKL. V lost 0 bases and J lost 3, with 12 bases in between. This CDR3 contains 15 residues. The CDR3 DNA follows: TGCGCCAGCAGCCAAGATGGCGGGGTGCTCTACGAGCAGTACTTC. Translation gives CASSQDGGVLYEQYF.

This clonotype was seen many times. V and J are TRBV4-1 and TRBJ2-3, with D perhaps being TRBD1 or TRBD2 (5 bases each). Germline V gives CDR1 MGHRA, CDR2 YSYEKL. V was clipped by 1 base and J by 2 bases, with 16 bases between them. This CDR3 is 17 amino acids long. DNA for the CDR3: TGCGCCAGCAGCCAAGCCGCTACGAGGGGCTTCACAGATACGCAGTATTTT. Translating it yields CASSQAATRGFTDTQYF.

This rearrangement joins TRBV28 to TRBJ1-2; no clear D. V was trimmed by 2 bases and J by 6 bases, leaving 7 bases between them. Germline assignment: CDR1 MDHEN and CDR2 SYDVKM. The length of the CDR3 is 12 residues. DNA for the CDR3: TGTGCCAGCAGTTTAAGGATACATGGCTACACCTTC. It translates to CASSLRIHGYTF.

Points on this clonotype: One end of the junction does not line up with germline, which may come from a read error. The chain carries TRBV6-5 and TRBJ1-5; D ambiguous. This CDR3 comprises 12 residues. Germline CDR1 and CDR2: MNHEY and SVGAGI. The CDR3 protein is CVSAQGNQPQHF. In DNA, the CDR3 is TGTGTCAGCGCTCAGGGCAATCAGCCCCAGCATTTT.

Turning to this clonotype: This sequence may be a read error, since a much larger clone differs from it by one base. This rearrangement joins TRBV6-6 to TRBJ2-7; 8 bases match TRBD1. The V gene's germline CDR1 is MNHNY and CDR2 SVGAGI (reference sequence). V lost 9 bases to trimming and J lost 0 bases; unmatched junction nucleotides: 13. The CDR3 sequence is 16 residues long. The CDR3 sequence is CARRADRGRGSYEQYF. The CDR3 coding sequence is TGTGCCAGGAGGGCCGACAGGGGAAGGGGCTCCTACGAGCAGTACTTC.

The J gene is TRBJ1-5, the V gene TRBV4-2; 8 bases fit TRBD1. The V gene's germline CDR1 is LGHNA and CDR2 YNFKEQ. The J segment lost 2 bases and the V segment lost 8 bases, leaving 5 bases of the junction unmatched. The CDR3 consists of 14 residues. The CDR3: CASSTGEGNQPQHF. Written as DNA, the CDR3 is TGTGCCAGCTCGACAGGGGAGGGCAATCAGCCCCAGCATTTT.

This clonotype occurred once. Being one base from a much bigger clone, this may be a read error. V and J are TRBV11-2 and TRBJ2-3, with 9 bases lining up with TRBD2. CDR3 size: 17 residues. With 4 bases clipped from V and 2 bases from J, the junction kept 10 bases outside the gene matches. Germline CDR1 SGHAT, CDR2 FQNNGV. The CDR3 loop reads CASSSRGAGGYTDTQYF. The CDR3 coding sequence is TGTGCCAGCAGCTCCCGGGGGGCGGGAGGGTACACAGATACGCAGTATTTT.

On this clonotype: This could be a read error, since a much larger clone is one nucleotide away. The rearrangement links TRBV4-2 to TRBJ2-5; D might be TRBD2 (6 bases). CDR3 length equals 16 residues. The germline gives CDR1 LGHNA, CDR2 YNFKEQ. The CDR3 nucleotides read TGTGCCAGCAGCCGGGTTGGAGCGGGCGGGCAAGAGACCCGGTACTTC. It yields the protein CASSRVGAGGQETRYF.

Note on this clonotype: A much larger clone differs from this one at a single base, so this may be a read error. The chain employs TRBV10-3 and TRBJ1-1; D remains ambiguous. This CDR3 has 13 amino acids. CDR1 is ENHRY and CDR2 is SYGVKD in the germline V gene. V was pared by 7 bases and J by 3 bases, with 12 bases between. The CDR3 spells CAIKGRKDTEAFF. The CDR3 bases are TGTGCCATCAAAGGCAGGAAGGACACTGAAGCTTTCTTT.